The sequence of this T cell receptor (beta chain) was determined in a study of T cells in Graves' hyperthyroidism and ophthalmopathy. This clonotype was seen repeatedly, ten times or more. The CDR3 has 15 residues. Trimming removed 0 bases from V and 10 bases from J, with 18 bases in between. Germline lookup yields CDR1 SGHRS and CDR2 YFSETQ. What was amplified from RNA transcripts were TCR beta CDR3 regions. HTBI primers were the set used in a first-round RT-PCR of the TCR CDR3. TCRdb analysed the multiplex PCR reads with MiXCR anew, one entry per CDR3 protein. Altogether fewer than 600,000 distinct CDR3 sequences are present, approximately 15% being singletons, with the ten largest covering 15% to 20%.

Sample: blood. V is TRBV5-1 and J is TRBJ2-3; D gene unclear. The sequence was collected from a woman aged 18 to 35 with Graves' hyperthyroidism. CDR3 coding DNA: TGCGCCAGCAGCTTGGCCACCATGGCGCCAGACCCGCAGTATTTT. Translating it yields CASSLATMAPDPQYF.